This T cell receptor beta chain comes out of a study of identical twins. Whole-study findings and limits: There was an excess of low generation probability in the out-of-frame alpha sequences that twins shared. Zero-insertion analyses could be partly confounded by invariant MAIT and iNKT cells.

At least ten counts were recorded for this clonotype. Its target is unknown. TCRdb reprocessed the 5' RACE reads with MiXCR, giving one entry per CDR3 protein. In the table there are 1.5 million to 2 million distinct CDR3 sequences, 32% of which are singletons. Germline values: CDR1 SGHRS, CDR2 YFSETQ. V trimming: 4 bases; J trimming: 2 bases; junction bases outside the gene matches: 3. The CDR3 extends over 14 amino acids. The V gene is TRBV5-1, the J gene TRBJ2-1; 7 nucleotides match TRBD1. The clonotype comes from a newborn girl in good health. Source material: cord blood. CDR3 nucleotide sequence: TGCGCCAGCAGCACAGGGGACCCCTACAATGAGCAGTTCTTC. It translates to CASSTGDPYNEQFF.